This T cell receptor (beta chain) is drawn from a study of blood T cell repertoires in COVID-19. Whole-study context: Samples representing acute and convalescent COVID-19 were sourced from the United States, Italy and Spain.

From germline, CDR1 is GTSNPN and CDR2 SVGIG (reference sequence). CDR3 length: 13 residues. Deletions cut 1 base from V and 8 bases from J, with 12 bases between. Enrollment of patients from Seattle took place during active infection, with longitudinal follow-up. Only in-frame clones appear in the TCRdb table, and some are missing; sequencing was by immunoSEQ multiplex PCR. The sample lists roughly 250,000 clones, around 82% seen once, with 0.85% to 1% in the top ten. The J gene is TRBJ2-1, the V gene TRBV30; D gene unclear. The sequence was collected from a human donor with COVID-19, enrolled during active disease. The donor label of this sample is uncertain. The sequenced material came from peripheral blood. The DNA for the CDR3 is TGTGCCTGGAGTGGGGTGGGTAGCCATGAGCAGTTCTTC. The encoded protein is CAWSGVGSHEQFF.